What follows is one T cell receptor beta chain and its context. Its antigen remains unidentified. Qualities for individual bases were not recorded, and no much larger clone is one base off. The data belong to a study of blood T cell repertoires in COVID-19 (TCRdb year 2020). Concerning the study at large: Collaborator samples came from the United States, Italy and Spain and covered acute and convalescent phases of COVID-19. The material from the prospective study consisted of cDNA or gDNA derived from T cells, B-cell-depleted T cells, or PBMCs. Samples were obtained from the ongoing ImmuneRACE study (first 160 participants) and from about 1,300 subjects provided by 6 global collaborators. Subjects who had been exposed to COVID-19, were actively infected with it, or had recovered from it provided the deeply sampled blood TCRbeta repertoires that made up the dataset. Where available, HLA class I and class II types were obtained from metadata supplied by the sample provider rather than from assay-based typing. The repertoires were made available in a free public database intended to serve as a resource for research on the immune response to SARS-CoV-2. The sample metadata nearly always contained a de-identified subject ID, COVID-19 status, age in years and sex. Results and caveats for the whole study, not just this receptor: The quantity of clinical and demographic metadata differed by source and by participant and was supplied without curation.

The CDR3 runs 13 residues from the cysteine to the phenylalanine. The DNA shown is the 39-base CDR3, in frame from base 1. V lost 0 bases and J lost 8 bases; the stretch between them is 10 bases long. From a lookup of the germline V gene, CDR1 and CDR2 are SGHTA and FQGTGA. Collaborating institutions collected whole blood in K2EDTA tubes following their own protocols. Collaborator samples were shipped for TCRbeta analysis as frozen whole blood, isolated PBMCs, or DNA extracted from either sample type. The immunoSEQ Assay, a bias-controlled multiplex PCR, was used to amplify TCRbeta CDR3 regions from genomic DNA. The paper's data handling went like this. The number of nucleated cells in each sample was estimated from the amplification of reference gene primers within the assay. Sequence reads were collapsed and filtered to measure the absolute abundance of every unique TCRbeta CDR3 rearrangement. Productive Simpson clonality was computed per sample as the square root of Simpson's diversity index over productive rearrangements. TCRdb holds this immuneACCESS table with in-frame rearrangements only. Some clones are missing; in checked studies, unresolved V genes explain under half, and the rest has no known cause. The V and J calls and clone size come from that table; D and trimming were worked out from the DNA. This sample is represented by 45,000 to 55,000 clones; 65% to 85% of them were singletons. The ten largest clonotypes hold about 15% of the sample.

The TCR comes from a human donor with active or convalescent COVID-19. The donor label of this sample is uncertain. Sequenced input: peripheral blood. The chain couples TRBV7-3 to TRBJ1-1; no confident D gene assignment can be made. Here the CDR3 is given as CASSLTPAHEAFF. At the DNA level, the sequence is TGTGCCAGCAGCTTAACCCCAGCGCACGAAGCTTTCTTT.